This T cell receptor beta chain was profiled in a study of OX40 agonist ivuxolimab in advanced cancers. This CDR3 contains 16 residues. Losses at the gene ends were 5 bases for V and 0 bases for J; bases not matched to a gene: 6. Looked up from germline, CDR1 is LNHDA and CDR2 is SQIVND (reference sequence). This clone was observed once. Its antigen is unknown. Profiling relied on immunoSEQ multiplex PCR, and the TCRdb table lists in-frame clones only, not all of them. Here the sample spans tens of thousands of clones, roughly nine tenths being singletons. Study-level findings and limits: Normalized T-cell clonal expansion was also low in some nonresponders.

The input for sequencing was CD4+ or CD8+ T cells sorted from blood, taken in a trial of the OX40 agonist ivuxolimab. V gene TRBV19 combines with J gene TRBJ2-1; 8 positions match TRBD1. The TCR originated in an adult with an advanced solid tumor such as melanoma, head and neck, liver or kidney cancer. CDR3 DNA sequence: TGTGCCAGTAGTCCAGGGGGCGGGCCCTCCTACAATGAGCAGTTCTTC. Translated, it gives CASSPGGGPSYNEQFF.